This T cell receptor beta chain was captured by sequencing in a study of Ad26.COV2.S vaccination and SARS-CoV-2 variants. Background on the study: Doses of Ad26.COV2.S were injected into muscle once or twice, 56 days apart.

Assay: immunoSEQ multiplex PCR; the TCRdb copy retains only in-frame clones and omits some. The repertoire includes about 420,000 clones, roughly 88% of them detected once, and less than 4.5% sits in the top ten. The CDR3 extends over 12 amino acids. V shed 8 bases and J 5 bases; nucleotides not matched to a gene: 4. Germline V lookup: CDR1 GTSNPN, CDR2 SVGIG (reference sequence). As regards this clone: What it binds is unknown.

Treatment noted: about 20 received Ad26.COV2.S at low or high dose, single or two shots; about 5 received placebo; per-sample allocation not given. Collection of samples fell on day 63 after the first vaccine or placebo injection. Study-wide results and limits: Spike-specific TCR breadth was greater after Ad26.COV2.S than placebo. Substantial response breadth was reportedly seen for spike-specific CD8+ and CD4+ T cells after vaccination.

The clonotype comes from a person aged 18-65 years who received the Ad26.COV2.S COVID-19 vaccine or a placebo. V and J are TRBV30 and TRBJ2-3, with TRBD1 matching 10 bases. Sequenced material: peripheral blood, taken in a trial of Ad26.COV2.S vaccine versus placebo. CDR3 nucleotides: TGTGCCCGAGGACAGGGGGGAGATACGCAGTATTTT. It is translated as CARGQGGDTQYF.